This T cell receptor beta chain was profiled in a study of T-cell reconstitution after alpha-beta-depleted transplantation in children. V was pared by 5 bases and J by 6 bases, with 11 bases between. This CDR3 comprises 13 residues. Unique molecular identifiers were used in preparing the TCRbeta library. TCRdb passed the PCR reads through MiXCR, listing each CDR3 protein once. The sample lists about 640,000 distinct CDR3 sequences; 15% to 20% were seen once. The sample was PBMCs from the stem cell graft donor, taken from the stem cell graft. The TCR comes from a human donor who donated a stem cell graft to a child with acute myeloid leukemia. V and J are TRBV12-3 or TRBV12-4 and TRBJ1-5; D is perhaps TRBD1 (6 bases). DNA of the CDR3: TGTGCCAGCAGTCAGGGGTTTCCTCAGCCCCAGCATTTT. It translates to CASSQGFPQPQHF.